The 24 T cell receptor beta chains reported below all come from one sample, sequenced in a study of blood T cell repertoires in COVID-19. The method was immunoSEQ multiplex PCR; TCRdb's version includes in-frame clones alone and lacks a portion of them. The repertoire holds 450,000 to 500,000 clones, with 70% to 90% as singletons. The sample taken for sequencing was peripheral blood. Every receptor here comes from a human donor in a cohort sampled during active COVID-19.

Regarding this clone: The same CDR3 is also encoded by other DNA sequences in this sample. The gene calls are TRBV12-3 or TRBV12-4 and TRBJ2-3; D is unclear. Between the trimmed V and J ends, which lost 5 bases and 0 bases, there was a span of 3 bases. The CDR3 covers 12 residues. For the CDR3, the DNA is TGTGCCAGCAGTCCTAGCACAGATACGCAGTATTTT. The encoded protein is CASSPSTDTQYF.

V usage is TRBV28 and J usage is TRBJ1-2; 9 nucleotides match TRBD1. The CDR3 is made up of 16 amino acids. V was pared by 4 bases and J by 6 bases, with 12 bases of the junction left unmatched. CDR1 is MDHEN and CDR2 is SYDVKM in the germline V gene. The CDR3 region has the DNA TGTGCCAGCAGTTCCCATTCCGGGACAGGGTATGATGGCTACACCTTC. Translated, it gives CASSSHSGTGYDGYTF.

V gene TRBV15 combines with J gene TRBJ1-5; tentative D call: TRBD1 (5 bases). This CDR3 is built from 16 residues. From germline, CDR1 is LNHNV and CDR2 YYDKDF (reference sequence). With 3 bases removed from V and 4 bases from J, the gap between germline ends came to 16 bases. CDR3 loop: CATSSLQGLRNQPQHF. CDR3 coding DNA: TGTGCCACCAGCAGTCTTCAGGGTTTGAGGAATCAGCCCCAGCATTTT.

The rearrangement links TRBV25-1 to TRBJ2-6, with a possible D match to TRBD1 (5 bases). The CDR3 is 13 amino acids. The germline gives CDR1 MGHDK, CDR2 SYGVNS. V was clipped by 10 bases and J by 2 bases, with 9 bases between them. The CDR3 bases are TGTGCCACTGGCAGGGCTGGGGCCAACGTCCTGACTTTC. Protein sequence: CATGRAGANVLTF.

The chain couples TRBV19 to TRBJ1-2; 9 bases are a match to TRBD1. J lost 7 bases, V lost 5 bases, and 8 bases had no gene match. CDR1 and CDR2 (germline): LNHDA, SQIVND (reference sequence). The CDR3 runs to 14 residues. The CDR3 spells CASSSSGTGFGYTF. The CDR3 region has the DNA TGTGCCAGTAGTTCTTCCGGGACAGGGTTTGGCTACACCTTC.

Of note for this clone: A junction end diverges from the germline sequence, so it may reflect a read error. This rearrangement joins TRBV7-7 to TRBJ2-2; 7 nucleotides line up with TRBD2. Germline assignment: CDR1 SSHAT and CDR2 FNYEAQ (reference sequence). The CDR3 consists of 15 residues. The CDR3 loop reads CASSGSAGGAGELFF. The CDR3 DNA is TGTGCTAGCAGCGGGTCAGCTGGGGGGGCCGGGGAGCTGTTTTTT.

The chain employs TRBV29-1 and TRBJ2-7; TRBD1 matches at 12 bases. Germline trimming cut 7 bases from V and 7 bases from J; bases unmatched to any gene: 8. This CDR3 comprises 13 residues. Germline V gene sequence: CDR1 SQVTM, CDR2 ANQGSEA. DNA of the CDR3: TGCAGCGCTGGGACAGGGGGCCTGGGTGAGCAGTACTTC. Protein sequence: CSAGTGGLGEQYF.

This clone has just a few counts. This chain links TRBV2 with TRBJ2-2, with a weak D call TRBD1 (5 bases). The CDR3 totals 12 residues. Germline-derived CDR1 and CDR2 are SNHLY and FYNNEI. Trimming took 6 bases from V and 10 from J, leaving 12 bases between them. CDR3 residues: CASSPQAEELFF. CDR3 nucleotides: TGTGCCAGCAGCCCACAGGCTGAGGAGCTGTTTTTT.

The chain couples TRBV18 to TRBJ1-1; possible D gene TRBD1, 5 bases. This CDR3 has 14 residues. Deletions cut 3 bases from V and 10 bases from J, with 18 bases between. Germline values: CDR1 KGHSH, CDR2 LQKENI. This CDR3 is CASSPDQGGWGAFF. CDR3 coding DNA: TGTGCCAGCTCACCGGACCAGGGTGGGTGGGGAGCTTTCTTT. The full variable domain, with the rest looked up from reference TRBV18 and TRBJ1-1, is NAGVMQNPRHLVRRRGQEARLRCSPMKGHSHVYWYRQLPEEGLKFMVYLQKENIIDESGMPKERFSAEFPKEGPSILRIQQVVRGDSAAYFCASSPDQGGWGAFFGQGTRLTVV.

The genes are TRBV6-5 and TRBJ2-2; 8 positions agree with TRBD2. The ends lost 3 bases at V and 0 bases at J; junction bases unmatched: 3. The germline V gene has CDR1 MNHEY and CDR2 SVGAGI. The CDR3 spans 16 residues. The CDR3 sequence is CASSYQAGANTGELFF. For the CDR3, the DNA is TGTGCCAGCAGTTATCAAGCGGGAGCGAACACCGGGGAGCTGTTTTTT.

V usage is TRBV29-1 and J usage is TRBJ2-1, with 13 bases fitting TRBD2. The J segment lost 4 bases and the V segment lost 4 bases, leaving 1 base of the junction unmatched. Looked up from germline, CDR1 is SQVTM and CDR2 is ANQGSEA. This CDR3 spans 14 amino acids. The CDR3 region has the DNA TGCAGCGTTGGGACTAGCGGGAGATACAATGAGCAGTTCTTC. The encoded protein is CSVGTSGRYNEQFF.

This chain uses TRBV28 with TRBJ2-7, with 12 bases that match TRBD2. CDR3 size: 17 residues. The trim removed 3 bases at V and 0 bases at J, leaving 6 bases unmatched. Germline V gene data show CDR1 as MDHEN and CDR2 as SYDVKM. Written as DNA, the CDR3 is TGTGCCAGCAGTTTTTCTGGACTAGCGGGAACCTCCTACGAGCAGTACTTC. It yields the protein CASSFSGLAGTSYEQYF.

The V call is TRBV29-1, the J call TRBJ1-2, with no clear D. The V end was cut by 3 bases, the J end by 8 bases, with 7 bases between. Germline CDR1 reads SQVTM; CDR2 reads ANQGSEA. The CDR3 contains 10 residues. CDR3 bases: TGCAGCGTTGATTTGTTAGGCTACACCTTC. This translates into CSVDLLGYTF.

V usage is TRBV11-2 and J usage is TRBJ2-2; unclear D gene. The germline CDR1 and CDR2 sequences are SGHAT and FQNNGV. The V end lost 0 bases, the J end lost 4 bases, and 12 bases lay between the germline ends. CDR3 length equals 16 residues. The CDR3: CASSLDPTLLTGELFF. The DNA for the CDR3 is TGTGCCAGCAGCTTAGATCCGACACTCCTCACCGGGGAGCTGTTTTTT.

The rearrangement links TRBV27 to TRBJ1-2; 9 nucleotides match TRBD1. Trimming at V came to 5 bases and at J to 1 base, leaving 5 bases not matched to a gene. The germline gives CDR1 MNHEY, CDR2 SMNVEV (reference sequence). This CDR3 has 15 amino acids. Here the CDR3 reads CASSPGTGLNYGYTF. In nucleotides, the CDR3 is TGTGCCAGCAGTCCCGGGACAGGGCTTAACTATGGCTACACCTTC.

The V call is TRBV9, the J call TRBJ2-1, with D possibly TRBD2 on 6 matching bases. Looked up from germline, CDR1 is SGDLS and CDR2 is YYNGEE. Trimming pared 2 bases from V and 6 bases from J, leaving 12 bases between. The CDR3 has 14 amino acids. This CDR3 reads CASSVSGDFNEQFF. The CDR3 coding sequence is TGTGCCAGCAGCGTTAGCGGTGATTTCAATGAGCAGTTCTTC.

The chain links TRBV7-9 to TRBJ2-1, with 10 nucleotides matching TRBD2. Germline V lookup: CDR1 SEHNR, CDR2 FQNEAQ (reference sequence). The trim removed 8 bases at V and 5 bases at J, leaving 6 bases unmatched. The CDR3 sequence is 14 residues long. The DNA of the CDR3 is TGTGCCAGCGGGGCTAGCGGGAGCCACAATGAGCAGTTCTTC. Protein: CASGASGSHNEQFF. Combining the CDR3 with reference TRBV7-9 and TRBJ2-1 gives the whole variable domain DTGVSQNPRHKITKRGQNVTFRCDPISEHNRLYWYRQTLGQGPEFLTYFQNEAQLEKSRLLSDRFSAERPKGSFSTLEIQRTEQGDSAMYLCASGASGSHNEQFFGPGTRLTVL.

DNA for the CDR3: TGTGCCAGTACTAACAGGGGAGCCAAAAACATTCAGTACTTC. Translated, it gives CASTNRGAKNIQYF. V is TRBV19 and J is TRBJ2-4, with TRBD1 matching over 7 bases. CDR1 LNHDA and CDR2 SQIVND come from the germline V gene (reference sequence). The V gene end was trimmed by 7 bases and the J gene end by 0 bases; junction bases not matched to a gene: 3. This CDR3 has 14 residues.

The chain has TRBV5-1 and TRBJ2-1, with 7 bases that match TRBD1. Trimming at V came to 0 bases and at J to 6 bases, leaving 9 bases not matched to a gene. In germline, CDR1 is SGHRS, CDR2 YFSETQ. The CDR3 is 16 amino acids. CDR3 sequence reads: CASSLDYRGMGNEQFF. The CDR3 nucleotides read TGCGCCAGCAGCTTGGACTACAGGGGTATGGGCAATGAGCAGTTCTTC.

This chain connects TRBV5-1 to TRBJ2-2, with 14 positions matching TRBD2. The CDR3 is 17 residues long. In germline, CDR1 is SGHRS, CDR2 YFSETQ. Germline trimming cut 4 bases from V and 5 bases from J; bases unmatched to any gene: 7. The CDR3 is CASSMGLAGVGTGELFF. Written as DNA, the CDR3 is TGCGCCAGCAGCATGGGACTAGCGGGAGTAGGGACCGGGGAGCTGTTTTTT.

The rearrangement joins TRBV11-2 to TRBJ1-4; D call uncertain. Per the germline V gene, CDR1 is SGHAT and CDR2 is FQNNGV. Trimming took 3 bases from V and 7 from J, leaving 12 bases between them. CDR3 length equals 14 residues. The CDR3 DNA reads TGTGCCAGCAGCTTTAACACGCCTGGTGAAAAACTGTTTTTT. It encodes CASSFNTPGEKLFF.

This clone was seen repeatedly, ten times or more. The gene calls are TRBV29-1 and TRBJ1-5; D uncertain. V shed 0 bases and J shed 4 bases, with 19 bases lying between them. Germline V gives CDR1 SQVTM, CDR2 ANQGSEA. The CDR3 is made up of 17 amino acids. Here the CDR3 reads CSVEDETPEGGNQPQHF. In DNA, the CDR3 is TGCAGCGTTGAAGATGAAACGCCGGAGGGAGGGAATCAGCCCCAGCATTTT.

This sequence joins TRBV7-2 and TRBJ2-7, with 9 bases that match TRBD2. Germline CDR1 SGHTA, CDR2 FQGNSA. CDR3 length: 15 residues. The trim removed 4 bases at V and 0 bases at J, leaving 4 bases unmatched. As DNA, the CDR3 is TGTGCCAGCAGCTCCCTTAGCGGGAGCTCCTACGAGCAGTACTTC. It codes for CASSSLSGSSYEQYF.

This sequence joins TRBV19 and TRBJ1-1, with D unclear. The germline gives CDR1 LNHDA, CDR2 SQIVND (reference sequence). The germline V and J ends were trimmed by 6 bases and 0 bases, with 17 bases remaining between them. This CDR3 contains 16 residues. Here the CDR3 reads CASSPGILWMNTEAFF. The CDR3 DNA reads TGTGCCAGTAGCCCCGGGATTTTATGGATGAACACTGAAGCTTTCTTT.